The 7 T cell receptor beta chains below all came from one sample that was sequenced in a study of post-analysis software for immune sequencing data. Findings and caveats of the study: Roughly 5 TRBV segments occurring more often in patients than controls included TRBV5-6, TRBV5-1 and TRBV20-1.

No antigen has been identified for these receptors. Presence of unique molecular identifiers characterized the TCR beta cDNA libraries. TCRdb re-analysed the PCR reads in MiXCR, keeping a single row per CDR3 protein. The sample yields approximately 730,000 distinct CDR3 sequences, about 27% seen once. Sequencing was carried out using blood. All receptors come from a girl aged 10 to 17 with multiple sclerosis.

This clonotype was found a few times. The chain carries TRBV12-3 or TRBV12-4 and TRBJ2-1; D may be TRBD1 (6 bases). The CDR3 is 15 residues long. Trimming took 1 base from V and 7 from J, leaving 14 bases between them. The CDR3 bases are TGTGCCAGCAGTTTAGTCCAGGGGCAGTGGAATGAGCAGTTCTTC. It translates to CASSLVQGQWNEQFF.

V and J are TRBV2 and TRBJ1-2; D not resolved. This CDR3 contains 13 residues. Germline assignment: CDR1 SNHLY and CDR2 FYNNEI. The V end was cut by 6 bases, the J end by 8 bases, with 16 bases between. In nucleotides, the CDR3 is TGTGCCAGCAGAGTACCGGTTTCCAACGGCTACACCTTC. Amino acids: CASRVPVSNGYTF.

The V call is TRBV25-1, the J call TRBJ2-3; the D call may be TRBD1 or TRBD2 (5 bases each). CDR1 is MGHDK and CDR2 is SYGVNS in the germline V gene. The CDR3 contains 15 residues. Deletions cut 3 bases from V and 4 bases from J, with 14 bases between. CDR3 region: CASSDIQGPADTQYF. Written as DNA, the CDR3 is TGTGCCAGCAGTGACATCCAGGGACCAGCAGATACGCAGTATTTT.

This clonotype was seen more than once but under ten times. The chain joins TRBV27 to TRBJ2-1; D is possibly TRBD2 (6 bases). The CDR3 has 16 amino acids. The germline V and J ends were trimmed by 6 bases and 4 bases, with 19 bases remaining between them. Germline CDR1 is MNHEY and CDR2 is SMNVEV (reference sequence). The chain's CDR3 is CASREGGANLYNEQFF. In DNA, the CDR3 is TGTGCCAGCAGAGAAGGCGGGGCGAACCTGTACAATGAGCAGTTCTTC.

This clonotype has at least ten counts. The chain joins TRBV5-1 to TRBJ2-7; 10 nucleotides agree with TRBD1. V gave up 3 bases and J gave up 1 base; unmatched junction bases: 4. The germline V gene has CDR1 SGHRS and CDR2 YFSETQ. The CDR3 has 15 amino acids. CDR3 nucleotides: TGCGCCAGCAGCTCGGGACAGGGGAATTCCTACGAGCAGTACTTC. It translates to CASSSGQGNSYEQYF. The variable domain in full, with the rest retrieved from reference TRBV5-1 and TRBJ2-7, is KAGVTQTPRYLIKTRGQQVTLSCSPISGHRSVSWYQQTPGQGLQFLFEYFSETQRNKGNFPGRFSGRQFSNSRSEMNVSTLELGDSALYLCASSSGQGNSYEQYFGPGTRLTVT.

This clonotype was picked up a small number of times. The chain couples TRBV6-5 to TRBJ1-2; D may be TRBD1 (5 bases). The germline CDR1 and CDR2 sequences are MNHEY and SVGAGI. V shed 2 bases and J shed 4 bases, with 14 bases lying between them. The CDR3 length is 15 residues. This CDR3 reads CASSYRGLRGYGYTF. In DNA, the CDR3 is TGTGCCAGCAGTTACCGGGGCCTACGGGGCTATGGCTACACCTTC.

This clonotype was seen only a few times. The DNA for the CDR3 is TGTGCCAGCAGGGGACAGTTTTTCTCAGATACGCAGTATTTT. This codes for CASRGQFFSDTQYF. The chain links TRBV28 to TRBJ2-3, with 7 bases that match TRBD1. Germline values: CDR1 MDHEN, CDR2 SYDVKM. CDR3 length: 14 amino acids. V dropped 6 bases and J dropped 4; count of bases not matched to a gene: 7. The full variable domain, rest sourced from reference TRBV28 and TRBJ2-3, is DVKVTQSSRYLVKRTGEKVFLECVQDMDHENMFWYRQDPGLGLRLIYFSYDVKMKEKGDIPEGYSVSREKKERFSLILESASTNQTSMYLCASRGQFFSDTQYFGPGTRLTVL.